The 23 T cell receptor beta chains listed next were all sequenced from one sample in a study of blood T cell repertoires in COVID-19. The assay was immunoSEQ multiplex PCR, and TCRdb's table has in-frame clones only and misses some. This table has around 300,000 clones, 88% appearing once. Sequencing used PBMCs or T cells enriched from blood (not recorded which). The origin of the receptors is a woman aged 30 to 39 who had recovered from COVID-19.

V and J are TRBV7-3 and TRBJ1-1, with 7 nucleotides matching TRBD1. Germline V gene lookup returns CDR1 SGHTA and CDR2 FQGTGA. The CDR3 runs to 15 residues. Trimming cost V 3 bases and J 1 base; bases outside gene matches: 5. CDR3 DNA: TGTGCCAGCAGCTTGCAGCCAGGGGGGAACACTGAAGCTTTCTTT. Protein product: CASSLQPGGNTEAFF.

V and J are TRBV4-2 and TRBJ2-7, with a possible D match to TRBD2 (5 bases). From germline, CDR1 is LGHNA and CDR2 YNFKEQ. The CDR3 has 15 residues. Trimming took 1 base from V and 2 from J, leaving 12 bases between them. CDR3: CASSQGPSGTYEQYF. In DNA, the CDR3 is TGTGCCAGCAGCCAAGGCCCGTCGGGAACCTACGAGCAGTACTTC.

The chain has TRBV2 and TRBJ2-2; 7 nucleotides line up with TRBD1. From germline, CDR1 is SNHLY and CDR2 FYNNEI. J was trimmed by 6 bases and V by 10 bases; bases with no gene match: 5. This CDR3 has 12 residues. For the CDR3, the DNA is TGTGCCAACTTAGGGGGCTCCGGGGAGCTGTTTTTT. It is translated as CANLGGSGELFF.

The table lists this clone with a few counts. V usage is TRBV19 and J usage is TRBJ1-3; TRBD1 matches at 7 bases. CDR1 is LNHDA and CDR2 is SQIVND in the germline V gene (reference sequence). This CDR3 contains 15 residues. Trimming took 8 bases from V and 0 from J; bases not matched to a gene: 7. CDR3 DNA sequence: TGTGCCAGTTCGCCGTCAGGGGGCTCTGGAAACACCATATATTTT. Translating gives CASSPSGGSGNTIYF.

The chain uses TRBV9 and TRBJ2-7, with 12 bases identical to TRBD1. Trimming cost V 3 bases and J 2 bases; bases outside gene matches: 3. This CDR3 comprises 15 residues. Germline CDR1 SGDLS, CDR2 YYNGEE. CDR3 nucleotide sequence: TGTGCCAGCAGCGCAGGGACAGGGGGCCCCTACGAGCAGTACTTC. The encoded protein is CASSAGTGGPYEQYF.

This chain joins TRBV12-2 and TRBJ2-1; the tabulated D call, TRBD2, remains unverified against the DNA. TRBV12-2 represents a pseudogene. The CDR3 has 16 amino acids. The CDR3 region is CASRLIRGCSYNEQFF. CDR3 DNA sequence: TGTGCAAGTCGCTTAATTCGAGGGTGCTCCTACAATGAGCAGTTCTTC.

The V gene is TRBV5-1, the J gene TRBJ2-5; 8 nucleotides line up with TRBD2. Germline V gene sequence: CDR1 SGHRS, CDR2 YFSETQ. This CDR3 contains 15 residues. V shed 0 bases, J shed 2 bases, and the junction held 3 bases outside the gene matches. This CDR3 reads CASSLVGTRQETQYF. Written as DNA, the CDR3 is TGCGCCAGCAGCTTGGTGGGGACTAGGCAAGAGACCCAGTACTTC. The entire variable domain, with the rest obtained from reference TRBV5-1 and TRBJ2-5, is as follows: KAGVTQTPRYLIKTRGQQVTLSCSPISGHRSVSWYQQTPGQGLQFLFEYFSETQRNKGNFPGRFSGRQFSNSRSEMNVSTLELGDSALYLCASSLVGTRQETQYFGPGTRLLVL.

CDR3 region: CASSWASSSYNEQFF. The CDR3 DNA reads as TGTGCCAGCAGTTGGGCCTCGAGCTCCTACAATGAGCAGTTCTTC. The genes are TRBV27 and TRBJ2-1; D call uncertain. This CDR3 spans 15 amino acids. V lost 4 bases to trimming and J lost 0 bases, with 10 bases between them. Germline V lookup: CDR1 MNHEY, CDR2 SMNVEV (reference sequence).

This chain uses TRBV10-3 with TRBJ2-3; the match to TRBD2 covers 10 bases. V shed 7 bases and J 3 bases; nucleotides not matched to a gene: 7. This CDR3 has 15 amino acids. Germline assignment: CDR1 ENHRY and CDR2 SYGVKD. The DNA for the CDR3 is TGTGCCATCAATCCTCTAGCGGGGGCGACAGATACGCAGTATTTT. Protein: CAINPLAGATDTQYF.

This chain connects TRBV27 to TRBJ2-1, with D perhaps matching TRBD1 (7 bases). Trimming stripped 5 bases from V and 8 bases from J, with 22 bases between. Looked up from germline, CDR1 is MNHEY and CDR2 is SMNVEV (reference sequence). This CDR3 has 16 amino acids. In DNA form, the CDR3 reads TGTGCCAGCAGTCCGCTACAGGGGCTAGCGCGGGATGAGCAGTTCTTC. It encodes CASSPLQGLARDEQFF.

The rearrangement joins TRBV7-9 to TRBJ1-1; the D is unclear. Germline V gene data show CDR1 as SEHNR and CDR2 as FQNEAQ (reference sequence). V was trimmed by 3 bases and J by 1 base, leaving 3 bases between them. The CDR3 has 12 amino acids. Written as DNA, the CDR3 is TGTGCCAGCAGCTTTAAGAACACTGAAGCTTTCTTT. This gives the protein CASSFKNTEAFF.

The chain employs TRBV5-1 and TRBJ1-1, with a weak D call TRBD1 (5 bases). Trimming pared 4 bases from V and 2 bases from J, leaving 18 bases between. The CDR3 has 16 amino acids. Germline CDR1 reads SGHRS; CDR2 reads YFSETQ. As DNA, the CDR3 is TGCGCCAGCAGCAAGGTAAGGGGACTACAAAACACTGAAGCTTTCTTT. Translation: CASSKVRGLQNTEAFF. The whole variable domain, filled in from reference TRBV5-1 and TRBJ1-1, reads KAGVTQTPRYLIKTRGQQVTLSCSPISGHRSVSWYQQTPGQGLQFLFEYFSETQRNKGNFPGRFSGRQFSNSRSEMNVSTLELGDSALYLCASSKVRGLQNTEAFFGQGTRLTVV.

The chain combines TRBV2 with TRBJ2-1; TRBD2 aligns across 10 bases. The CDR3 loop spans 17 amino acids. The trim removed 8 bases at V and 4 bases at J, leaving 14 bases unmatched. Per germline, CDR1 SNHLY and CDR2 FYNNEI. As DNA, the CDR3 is TGTGCCAGCGCCCTCAGAGGTTTAGCGGGGGGATACAATGAGCAGTTCTTC. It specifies CASALRGLAGGYNEQFF.

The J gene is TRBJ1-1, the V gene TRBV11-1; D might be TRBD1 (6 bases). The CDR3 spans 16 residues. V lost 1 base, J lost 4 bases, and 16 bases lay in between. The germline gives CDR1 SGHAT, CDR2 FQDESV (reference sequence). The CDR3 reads CASSLEGIQGGTEAFF. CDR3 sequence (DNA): TGTGCCAGCAGCTTAGAGGGGATACAGGGTGGCACTGAAGCTTTCTTT.

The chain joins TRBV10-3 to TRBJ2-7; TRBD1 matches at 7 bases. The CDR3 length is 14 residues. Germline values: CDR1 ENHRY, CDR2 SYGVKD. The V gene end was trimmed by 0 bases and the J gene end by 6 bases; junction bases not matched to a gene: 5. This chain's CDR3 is CAISESTGVLEQYF. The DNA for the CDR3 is TGTGCCATCAGTGAGTCCACAGGGGTCCTCGAGCAGTACTTC.

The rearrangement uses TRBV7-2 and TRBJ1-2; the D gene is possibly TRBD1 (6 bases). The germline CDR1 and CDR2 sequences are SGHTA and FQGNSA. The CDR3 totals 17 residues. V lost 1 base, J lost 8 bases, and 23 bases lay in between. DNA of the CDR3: TGTGCCAGCAGCTTAGTTGGATGGTCGACAGGTGTGAAGGGCTACACCTTC. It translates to CASSLVGWSTGVKGYTF.

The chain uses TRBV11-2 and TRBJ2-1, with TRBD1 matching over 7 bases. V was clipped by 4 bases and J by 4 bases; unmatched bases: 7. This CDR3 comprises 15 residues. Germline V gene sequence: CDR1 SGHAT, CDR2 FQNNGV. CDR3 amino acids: CASSSRTGLYNEQFF. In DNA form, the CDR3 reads TGTGCCAGCAGCTCGCGGACAGGTCTGTACAATGAGCAGTTCTTC. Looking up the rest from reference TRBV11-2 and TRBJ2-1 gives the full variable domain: EAGVAQSPRYKIIEKRQSVAFWCNPISGHATLYWYQQILGQGPKLLIQFQNNGVVDDSQLPKDRFSAERLKGVDSTLKIQPAKLEDSAVYLCASSSRTGLYNEQFFGPGTRLTVL.

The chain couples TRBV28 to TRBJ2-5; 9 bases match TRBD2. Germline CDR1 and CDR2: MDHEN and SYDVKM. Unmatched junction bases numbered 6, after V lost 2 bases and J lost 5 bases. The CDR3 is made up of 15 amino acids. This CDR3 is CASSLPGTSPETQYF. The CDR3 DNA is TGTGCCAGCAGTTTACCTGGGACTAGCCCGGAGACCCAGTACTTC.

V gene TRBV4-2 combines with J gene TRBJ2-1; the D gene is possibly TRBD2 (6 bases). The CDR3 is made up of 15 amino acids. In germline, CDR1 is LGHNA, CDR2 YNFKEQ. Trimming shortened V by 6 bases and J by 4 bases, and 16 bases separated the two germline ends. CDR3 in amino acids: CASSSSGQDYNEQFF. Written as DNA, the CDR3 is TGTGCCAGCAGTTCAAGCGGGCAAGATTACAATGAGCAGTTCTTC.

The CDR3, as DNA: TGTGCCAGCAGTCCCCAGTATAGCAATCAGCCCCAGCATTTT. This encodes CASSPQYSNQPQHF. This rearrangement joins TRBV28 to TRBJ1-5; no firm D call. V lost 5 bases and J 0 bases, leaving 8 bases between the germline ends. CDR3 length equals 14 residues. Germline V gene sequence: CDR1 MDHEN, CDR2 SYDVKM.

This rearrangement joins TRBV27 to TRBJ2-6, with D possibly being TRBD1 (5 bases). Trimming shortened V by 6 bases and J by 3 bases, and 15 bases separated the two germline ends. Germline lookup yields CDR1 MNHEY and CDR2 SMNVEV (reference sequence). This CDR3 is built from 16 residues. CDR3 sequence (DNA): TGTGCCAGCAGACATAAGGCAGGGAATGGGGCCAACGTCCTGACTTTC. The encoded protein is CASRHKAGNGANVLTF.

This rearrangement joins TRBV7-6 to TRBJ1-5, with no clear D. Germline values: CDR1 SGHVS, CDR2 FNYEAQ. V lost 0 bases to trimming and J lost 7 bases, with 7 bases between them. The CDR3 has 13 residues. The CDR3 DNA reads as TGTGCCAGCAGCTTAGCTGAGATCCAGCCCCAGCATTTT. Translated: CASSLAEIQPQHF.

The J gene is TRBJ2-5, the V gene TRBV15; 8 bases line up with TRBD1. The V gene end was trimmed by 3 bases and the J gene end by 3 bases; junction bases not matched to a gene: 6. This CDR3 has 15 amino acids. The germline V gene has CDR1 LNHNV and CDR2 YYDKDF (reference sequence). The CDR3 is CATSRPGQAKETQYF. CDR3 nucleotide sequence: TGTGCCACCAGCAGGCCGGGACAGGCGAAAGAGACCCAGTACTTC.